These 9 T cell receptor beta chains were all obtained from the same sample, sequenced in a study of human T cells and chemical hapten exposure. TCRdb reanalysed the RACE reads using MiXCR and keeps one entry per CDR3 protein. Of about 45,000 distinct CDR3 sequences in the sample, about 4% were seen once. Indicated time point: healthy volunteer bleed at 6 weeks. RNA extraction used unfractionated whole blood as the source of total RNA. The specimen was whole blood. These receptors all come from a human donor in good health. Some clones in this sample may be carry-over from other donors' samples.

This clonotype was detected ten times or more. The J gene is TRBJ2-1, the V gene TRBV28; D remains unclear. The CDR3 length is 17 residues. V shed 6 bases and J shed 2 bases, with 20 bases lying between them. From germline, CDR1 is MDHEN and CDR2 SYDVKM. This CDR3 is CASRLAGPTPAYNEQFF. The CDR3 DNA sequence: TGTGCCAGCAGGCTCGCCGGGCCCACCCCGGCCTACAATGAGCAGTTCTTC.

The rearrangement uses TRBV7-6 and TRBJ1-5, with D possibly TRBD1 on 6 matching bases. Germline CDR1 reads SGHVS; CDR2 reads FNYEAQ. V lost 0 bases, J lost 2 bases, and 14 bases lay in between. CDR3 length: 17 amino acids. The CDR3 loop reads CASSLALRGSGNQPQHF. The CDR3 DNA is TGTGCCAGCAGCTTAGCGCTAAGGGGGTCAGGCAATCAGCCCCAGCATTTT.

This clonotype was found many times. The rearrangement links TRBV12-3 or TRBV12-4 to TRBJ1-1, with TRBD1 matching 10 bases. Trimming took 5 bases from V and 5 from J; bases not matched to a gene: 8. This CDR3 is 15 amino acids long. CDR3 region: CASSPFRQGATEAFF. For the CDR3, the DNA is TGTGCCAGCAGTCCTTTCCGACAGGGGGCTACTGAAGCTTTCTTT.

Only a few counts were recorded for this clonotype. The genes are TRBV28 and TRBJ2-7; 9 bases are a match to TRBD1. The CDR3 spans 15 residues. V was pared by 6 bases and J by 6 bases, with 12 bases of the junction left unmatched. Germline V gene data show CDR1 as MDHEN and CDR2 as SYDVKM. This CDR3 is CASSTGGGGRTEQYF. The CDR3 DNA sequence: TGTGCCAGCAGCACAGGGGGCGGCGGAAGAACCGAGCAGTACTTC. Full variable domain (missing parts from reference TRBV28 and TRBJ2-7): DVKVTQSSRYLVKRTGEKVFLECVQDMDHENMFWYRQDPGLGLRLIYFSYDVKMKEKGDIPEGYSVSREKKERFSLILESASTNQTSMYLCASSTGGGGRTEQYFGPGTRLTVT.

By its share, this clonotype is medium-sized. The rearrangement links TRBV10-3 to TRBJ2-3; TRBD2 is a possible D gene (6 bases). Per the germline V gene, CDR1 is ENHRY and CDR2 is SYGVKD. V was pared by 4 bases and J by 0 bases, with 11 bases between. CDR3 length: 15 residues. CDR3 region: CAISGRDHSTDTQYF. The CDR3, as DNA: TGTGCCATCAGTGGGCGGGATCATAGCACAGATACGCAGTATTTT.

This clonotype was counted many times. The chain is built from TRBV5-1 and TRBJ2-5; D is perhaps TRBD1 (5 bases). CDR1 is SGHRS and CDR2 is YFSETQ in the germline V gene. The germline V and J ends were trimmed by 3 bases and 1 base, with 13 bases remaining between them. CDR3 length: 15 residues. This CDR3 is CASSWGPQTQETQYF. DNA for the CDR3: TGCGCCAGCAGCTGGGGCCCGCAGACCCAAGAGACCCAGTACTTC. Full variable domain (missing parts from reference TRBV5-1 and TRBJ2-5): KAGVTQTPRYLIKTRGQQVTLSCSPISGHRSVSWYQQTPGQGLQFLFEYFSETQRNKGNFPGRFSGRQFSNSRSEMNVSTLELGDSALYLCASSWGPQTQETQYFGPGTRLLVL.

Only a few counts were recorded for this clonotype. V and J are TRBV5-1 and TRBJ1-1, with no clear D. V was clipped by 3 bases and J by 2 bases, with 11 bases between them. The germline V gene encodes CDR1 SGHRS and CDR2 YFSETQ. The CDR3 is made up of 14 amino acids. CDR3 DNA sequence: TGCGCCAGCAGCTGGGCAGTCTTAAACACTGAAGCTTTCTTT. It specifies CASSWAVLNTEAFF.

This clonotype came up many times. V gene TRBV12-3 or TRBV12-4 combines with J gene TRBJ2-1; D is uncertain. Trimming shortened V by 6 bases and J by 9 bases, and 12 bases separated the two germline ends. This CDR3 has 12 amino acids. CDR3 amino acids: CASSRTWGEQFF. CDR3 DNA sequence: TGTGCCAGCAGCCGTACATGGGGTGAGCAGTTCTTC.

This clonotype showed up many times. This CDR3 is CAISPRRSNEQFF. Written as DNA, the CDR3 is TGTGCCATCAGCCCAAGGAGAAGCAATGAGCAGTTCTTC. V gene TRBV10-3 combines with J gene TRBJ2-1; D is unclear. The length of the CDR3 is 13 residues. Germline V CDR1 and CDR2: ENHRY, SYGVKD. V dropped 6 bases and J dropped 6 bases, with 12 bases sitting between them.